This TCR beta chain was recovered during a study of glioma-infiltrating T cells. In the study overall: Low-grade gliomas were grade II; glioblastomas were grade IV at initial diagnosis.

Using RNA template, CDR3s of TCR alpha and beta were amplified with iRepertoire arm-PCR. TCRdb processed the multiplex PCR reads anew with MiXCR; each CDR3 protein has one entry. The table has 300,000 to 450,000 distinct CDR3 sequences, 35% to 45% seen once. This clonotype was seen repeatedly, ten times or more. The antigen remains undetermined. The CDR3 sequence is 14 residues long. Per germline, CDR1 LGHNA and CDR2 YSLEER. The V and J ends lost 0 bases and 0 bases respectively, with 3 bases between them. Findings of the study overall: Tissue-blood divergence was below expectation in non-neoplastic patients, above in gliomas.

The sample consisted of glioma tissue, nonneoplastic brain tissue, or PBMCs (not recorded which). The chain couples TRBV4-3 to TRBJ2-4; D remains unclear. The clonotype originates from a human donor with low-grade glioma or glioblastoma, undergoing nonglioma brain surgery, or in good health (not recorded which). The DNA of the CDR3 is TGCGCCAGCAGCCAAGATTTAGCCAAAAACATTCAGTACTTC. Protein sequence: CASSQDLAKNIQYF.